This T cell receptor (beta chain) comes out of a study of cytomegalovirus exposure and HLA in healthy donors. The table lists this clone with a count of one. From the 120-subject validation cohort, which was separate from the roughly 670-subject first cohort, the donors were drawn. The table came from immunoSEQ multiplex PCR; TCRdb's copy has only in-frame clones and leaves some out. This table has approximately 120,000 clones, 89% appearing once. Between the trimmed V and J ends, which lost 2 bases and 6 bases, there was a span of 11 bases. The CDR3 sequence is 14 residues long. Germline CDR1 MNHEY, CDR2 SVGAGI.

Source material: PBMCs. The sequence came from a woman younger than 30 in good health and CMV-seronegative. This chain connects TRBV6-5 to TRBJ1-5; TRBD1 is a possible D gene (6 bases). CDR3: CASSYGRGGQPQHF. The CDR3 region has the DNA TGTGCCAGCAGTTACGGCAGGGGTGGTCAGCCCCAGCATTTT.